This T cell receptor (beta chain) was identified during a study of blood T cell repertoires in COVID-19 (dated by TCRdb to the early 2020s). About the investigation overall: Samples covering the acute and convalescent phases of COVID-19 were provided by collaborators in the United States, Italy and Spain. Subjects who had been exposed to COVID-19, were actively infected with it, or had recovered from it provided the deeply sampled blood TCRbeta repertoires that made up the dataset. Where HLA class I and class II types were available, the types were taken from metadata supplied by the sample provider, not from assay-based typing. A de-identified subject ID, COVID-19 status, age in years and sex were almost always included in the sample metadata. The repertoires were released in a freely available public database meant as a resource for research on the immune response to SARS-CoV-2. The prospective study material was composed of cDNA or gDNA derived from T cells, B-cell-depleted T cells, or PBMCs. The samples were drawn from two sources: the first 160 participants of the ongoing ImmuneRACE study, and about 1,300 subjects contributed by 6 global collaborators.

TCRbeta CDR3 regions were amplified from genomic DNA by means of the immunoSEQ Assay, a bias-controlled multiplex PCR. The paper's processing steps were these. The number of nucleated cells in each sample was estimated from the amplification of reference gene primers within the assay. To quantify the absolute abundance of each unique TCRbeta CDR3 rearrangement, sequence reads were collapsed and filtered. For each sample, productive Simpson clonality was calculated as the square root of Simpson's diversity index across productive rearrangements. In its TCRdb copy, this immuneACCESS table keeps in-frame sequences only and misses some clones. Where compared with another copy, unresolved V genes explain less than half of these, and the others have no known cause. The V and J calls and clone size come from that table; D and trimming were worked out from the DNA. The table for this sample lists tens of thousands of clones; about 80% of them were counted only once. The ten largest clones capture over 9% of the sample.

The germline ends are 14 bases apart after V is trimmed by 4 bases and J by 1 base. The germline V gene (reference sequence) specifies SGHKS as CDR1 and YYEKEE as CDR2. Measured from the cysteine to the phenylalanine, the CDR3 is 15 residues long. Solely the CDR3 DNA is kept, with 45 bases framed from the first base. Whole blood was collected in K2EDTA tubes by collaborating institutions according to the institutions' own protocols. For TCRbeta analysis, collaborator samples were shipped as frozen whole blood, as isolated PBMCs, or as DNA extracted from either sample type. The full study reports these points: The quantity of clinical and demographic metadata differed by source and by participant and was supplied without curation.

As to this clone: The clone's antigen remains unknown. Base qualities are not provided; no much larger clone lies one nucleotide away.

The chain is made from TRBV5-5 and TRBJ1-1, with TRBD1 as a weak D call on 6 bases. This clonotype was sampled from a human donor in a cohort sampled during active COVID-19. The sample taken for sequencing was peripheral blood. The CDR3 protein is CASSVYRQENTEAFF. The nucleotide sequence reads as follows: TGTGCCAGCAGCGTGTACCGACAGGAGAACACTGAAGCTTTCTTT.